Shown below are 22 T cell receptor beta chains from a single sample sequenced in a study of T-cell memory formation after mild COVID-19. Each CDR3 protein gets one entry after TCRdb re-called the 5' RACE reads with MiXCR. The repertoire consists of about 39,000 distinct CDR3 sequences, with 6% to 6.5% occurring once and the leading ten covering roughly 0.8%. The specimen sequenced was PBMCs or a T cell subset sorted from them (not recorded which). The origin of the receptors is an adult who had mild COVID-19 (a few samples of this study predate the infection). Cell type and time point are not known.

This clonotype was seen at least ten times. This sequence joins TRBV5-1 and TRBJ2-1, with 9 nucleotides matching TRBD2. After removal of 5 bases from V and 0 bases from J, the junction contained 6 bases not matched to a gene. The CDR3 has 16 residues. Germline values: CDR1 SGHRS, CDR2 YFSETQ. The CDR3 loop is CASSFSGSSSYNEQFF. DNA for the CDR3: TGCGCCAGCAGTTTTAGCGGGAGTAGCTCCTACAATGAGCAGTTCTTC.

The chain couples TRBV7-2 to TRBJ2-1; no reliable D call. The CDR3 contains 13 residues. Germline CDR1 reads SGHTA; CDR2 reads FQGNSA. The V gene lost 4 bases and the J gene lost 5 bases, with 9 bases spanning the gap. DNA of the CDR3: TGTGCCAGCAGCTCCCAACTGGACAATGAGCAGTTCTTC. This translates into CASSSQLDNEQFF. The full variable domain, its missing parts supplied by reference TRBV7-2 and TRBJ2-1, is GAGVSQSPSNKVTEKGKDVELRCDPISGHTALYWYRQSLGQGLEFLIYFQGNSAPDKSGLPSDRFSAERTGGSVSTLTIQRTQQEDSAVYLCASSSQLDNEQFFGPGTRLTVL.

This clonotype was detected only a few times. V and J are TRBV20-1 and TRBJ1-5, with 7 bases matching TRBD1. After removal of 5 bases from V and 2 bases from J, the junction contained 6 bases not matched to a gene. Germline-derived CDR1 and CDR2 are DFQATT and SNEGSKA (reference sequence). This CDR3 has 14 residues. CDR3 DNA sequence: TGCAGTGCTGGTTGGACAGGCGGCAATCAGCCCCAGCATTTT. Its translation is CSAGWTGGNQPQHF.

This clonotype has a count of ten or more. V gene TRBV11-3 combines with J gene TRBJ2-1; D gene ambiguous. Deletions cut 0 bases from V and 6 bases from J, with 15 bases between. The germline gives CDR1 SGHNT, CDR2 YENEEA. This CDR3 spans 16 amino acids. CDR3 residues: CASSLDPRNVFNEQFF. The CDR3 DNA reads as TGTGCCAGCAGCTTAGATCCAAGAAACGTGTTCAATGAGCAGTTCTTC.

Only a few counts were recorded for this clonotype. The rearrangement links TRBV9 to TRBJ1-3; a weak D match, TRBD1 (5 bases). There are 15 residues in the CDR3. CDR1 is SGDLS, CDR2 YYNGEE, per germline. V was clipped by 0 bases and J by 4 bases, with 11 bases between them. DNA of the CDR3: TGTGCCAGCAGCGTAGATGGGACCCTCGGAAACACCATATATTTT. This codes for CASSVDGTLGNTIYF.

In its sample, this clonotype ranks as medium-sized. V usage is TRBV7-3 and J usage is TRBJ2-1; perhaps TRBD2 as D (6 bases). Trimming removed 5 bases at V and 6 bases at J, with 11 bases between. Germline CDR1 is SGHTA and CDR2 is FQGTGA. This CDR3 has 13 residues. The CDR3 nucleotides are TGTGCCAGCAGCCCCGGGACTTCCAATGAGCAGTTCTTC. Translated, it gives CASSPGTSNEQFF.

This clonotype occurred many times. The chain links TRBV6-5 to TRBJ2-6; possibly TRBD2 for D (7 bases). The V and J ends lost 6 bases and 0 bases respectively, with 12 bases between them. CDR1 is MNHEY, CDR2 SVGAGI, per germline. This CDR3 has 16 amino acids. The DNA for the CDR3 is TGTGCCAGCAGCCGGAGGGGGGGCTCTGGGGCCAACGTCCTGACTTTC. Protein: CASSRRGGSGANVLTF.

This clonotype was seen more than once but under ten times. The chain has TRBV27 and TRBJ1-4; D ambiguous. There are 12 residues in the CDR3. V lost 4 bases and J 10 bases, leaving 10 bases between the germline ends. Germline-derived CDR1 and CDR2 are MNHEY and SMNVEV (reference sequence). The DNA of the CDR3 is TGTGCCAGCAGTTCCGCTTCGGGAAAACTGTTTTTT. It translates to CASSSASGKLFF.

This clonotype was detected ten times or more. The rearrangement links TRBV7-9 to TRBJ2-5; tentatively, D is TRBD1 (6 bases). CDR1 and CDR2 (germline): SEHNR, FQNEAQ (reference sequence). Trimming cost V 5 bases and J 2 bases, with 21 bases left between them. The CDR3 is made up of 17 amino acids. CDR3 DNA: TGTGCCAGCAGCCCCTGGGGCCGACAGGCCAGGCAAGAGACCCAGTACTTC. As protein: CASSPWGRQARQETQYF.

The rearrangement uses TRBV7-9 and TRBJ1-1, with 12 bases matching TRBD1. This CDR3 has 19 amino acids. CDR1 is SEHNR and CDR2 is FQNEAQ in the germline V gene (reference sequence). The junction had 15 bases not matched to a gene; V was cut back by 5 bases and J by 2 bases. CDR3 bases: TGTGCCAGCAGCCCCTTTCCGGGACAGGGGGCCAAACTCAACACTGAAGCTTTCTTT. Amino acid sequence: CASSPFPGQGAKLNTEAFF.

This clonotype was observed a few times. The gene calls are TRBV4-2 and TRBJ1-2; the D is unclear. The CDR3 spans 13 residues. Between the trimmed V and J ends, which lost 4 bases and 5 bases, there was a span of 11 bases. Germline CDR1 reads LGHNA; CDR2 reads YNFKEQ. As DNA, the CDR3 is TGTGCCAGCAGCCCCCCGGGAGCGTATGGCTACACCTTC. It is translated as CASSPPGAYGYTF.

This clonotype was observed a handful of times. The J gene is TRBJ1-5, the V gene TRBV5-6; perhaps TRBD1 as D (6 bases). The CDR3 length is 15 residues. Germline V CDR1 and CDR2: SGHDT, YYEEEE. V lost 5 bases, J lost 3 bases, and 15 bases lay in between. The CDR3 loop reads CASSPYRDYNQPQHF. The CDR3 DNA is TGTGCCAGCAGTCCGTACAGGGACTACAATCAGCCCCAGCATTTT.

This clonotype has a count of ten or more. The rearrangement links TRBV5-1 to TRBJ2-3; maybe TRBD1 (6 bases). V was trimmed by 4 bases and J by 2 bases, leaving 11 bases between them. Germline V gene lookup returns CDR1 SGHRS and CDR2 YFSETQ. This CDR3 is built from 14 residues. The CDR3 DNA sequence: TGCGCCAGCAGCCCGGGACAACCCACAGATACGCAGTATTTT. Protein: CASSPGQPTDTQYF. Full variable domain (remainder filled in from reference TRBV5-1 and TRBJ2-3): KAGVTQTPRYLIKTRGQQVTLSCSPISGHRSVSWYQQTPGQGLQFLFEYFSETQRNKGNFPGRFSGRQFSNSRSEMNVSTLELGDSALYLCASSPGQPTDTQYFGPGTRLTVL.

In its sample, this clonotype was seen many times. The gene calls are TRBV6-6 and TRBJ1-2; D not certain. CDR3 length: 12 residues. The germline CDR1 and CDR2 sequences are MNHNY and SVGAGI (reference sequence). Trimming left V 7 bases short and J 0 bases short, with 6 bases between. This chain's CDR3 is CASTAANYGYTF. CDR3 nucleotide sequence: TGTGCCAGCACGGCAGCTAACTATGGCTACACCTTC.

This clonotype was picked up many times. The rearrangement uses TRBV15 and TRBJ2-2, with D hard to call. The germline V gene has CDR1 LNHNV and CDR2 YYDKDF (reference sequence). This CDR3 has 17 amino acids. V lost 0 bases and J lost 0, with 11 bases in between. DNA for the CDR3: TGTGCCACCAGCAGAGATCAAGCCAGCCCGAACACCGGGGAGCTGTTTTTT. As protein: CATSRDQASPNTGELFF.

This clonotype was detected many times. This chain uses TRBV9 with TRBJ2-5; 11 bases align to TRBD1. The CDR3 is made up of 15 amino acids. With 4 bases clipped from V and 5 bases from J, the junction kept 7 bases outside the gene matches. Germline lookup yields CDR1 SGDLS and CDR2 YYNGEE. CDR3 loop: CASSTTGTGGETQYF. CDR3 DNA sequence: TGTGCCAGCAGCACGACCGGGACAGGGGGGGAGACCCAGTACTTC.

This clonotype was detected ten times or more. CDR3 amino acids: CASSAPPGDRANEKLFF. CDR3 DNA sequence: TGTGCCAGCAGCGCCCCACCGGGGGACAGAGCTAATGAAAAACTGTTTTTT. V is TRBV9 and J is TRBJ1-4, with 7 bases lining up with TRBD1. This CDR3 region has 17 residues. Trimming at V came to 3 bases and at J to 3 bases, leaving 11 bases not matched to a gene. The V gene's germline CDR1 is SGDLS and CDR2 YYNGEE.

There are many counts of this clonotype. The chain employs TRBV7-9 and TRBJ2-1, with D possibly TRBD1 on 5 matching bases. Germline V gene lookup returns CDR1 SEHNR and CDR2 FQNEAQ (reference sequence). V was trimmed by 2 bases and J by 6 bases, leaving 26 bases between them. The CDR3 consists of 19 residues. The CDR3 DNA reads as TGTGCCAGCAGCTTAAAAGACAGCCCAAGCCCCCGAAGTCTCAATGAGCAGTTCTTC. As protein: CASSLKDSPSPRSLNEQFF.

The chain recombines TRBV15 with TRBJ1-1; D is uncertain. The CDR3 spans 15 residues. Germline values: CDR1 LNHNV, CDR2 YYDKDF (reference sequence). The ends were cut back, 3 bases at V and 0 bases at J, with 11 bases in the middle. The CDR3 nucleotides read TGTGCCACCAGCAGGGACCGACTCATGAACACTGAAGCTTTCTTT. It translates to CATSRDRLMNTEAFF.

The genes are TRBV9 and TRBJ2-7, with TRBD2 identical over 9 bases. Looked up from germline, CDR1 is SGDLS and CDR2 is YYNGEE. J was trimmed by 4 bases and V by 0 bases; bases with no gene match: 2. The CDR3 is 14 residues long. The CDR3 nucleotides are TGTGCCAGCAGCGTAGCTAGCGGGACTTACGAGCAGTACTTC. It codes for CASSVASGTYEQYF.

In this sample, this clonotype turned up many times. The V and J genes are TRBV5-5 and TRBJ2-7; D is unclear. The germline V gene has CDR1 SGHKS and CDR2 YYEKEE (reference sequence). Trimming shortened V by 0 bases and J by 1 base, and 8 bases separated the two germline ends. CDR3 length equals 14 residues. CDR3 amino acids: CASSLEAGSYEQYF. The CDR3, as DNA: TGTGCCAGCAGCTTGGAGGCCGGTTCCTACGAGCAGTACTTC.

This clonotype has only a few counts. This chain joins TRBV20-1 and TRBJ2-1; 10 positions match TRBD2. The V gene end was trimmed by 2 bases and the J gene end by 8 bases; junction bases not matched to a gene: 6. Germline values: CDR1 DFQATT, CDR2 SNEGSKA (reference sequence). This CDR3 is 14 amino acids long. The DNA for the CDR3 is TGCAGTGCTAGACTAGCGGGAGCGAATGATGAGCAGTTCTTC. This encodes CSARLAGANDEQFF.